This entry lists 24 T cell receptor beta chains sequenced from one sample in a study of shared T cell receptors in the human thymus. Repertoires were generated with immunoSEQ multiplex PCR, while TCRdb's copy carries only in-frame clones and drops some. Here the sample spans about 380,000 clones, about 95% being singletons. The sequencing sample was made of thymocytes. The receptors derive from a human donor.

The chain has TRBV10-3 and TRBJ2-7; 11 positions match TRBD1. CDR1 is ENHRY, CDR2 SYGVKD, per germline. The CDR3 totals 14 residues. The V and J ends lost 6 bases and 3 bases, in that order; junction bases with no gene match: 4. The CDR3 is CAISRDRGIYEQYF. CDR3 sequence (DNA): TGTGCCATCAGCCGGGACAGGGGGATCTACGAGCAGTACTTC.

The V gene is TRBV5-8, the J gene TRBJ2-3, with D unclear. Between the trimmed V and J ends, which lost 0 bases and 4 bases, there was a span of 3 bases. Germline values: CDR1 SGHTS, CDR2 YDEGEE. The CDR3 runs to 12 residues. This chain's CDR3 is CASSLVADTQYF. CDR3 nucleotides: TGTGCCAGCAGCTTGGTAGCAGATACGCAGTATTTT.

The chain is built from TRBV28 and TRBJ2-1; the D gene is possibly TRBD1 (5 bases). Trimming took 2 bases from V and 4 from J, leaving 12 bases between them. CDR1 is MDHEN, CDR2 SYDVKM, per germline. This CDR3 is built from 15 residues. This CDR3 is CASSLKVGQYNEQFF. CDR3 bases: TGTGCCAGCAGTTTAAAAGTGGGGCAGTACAATGAGCAGTTCTTC.

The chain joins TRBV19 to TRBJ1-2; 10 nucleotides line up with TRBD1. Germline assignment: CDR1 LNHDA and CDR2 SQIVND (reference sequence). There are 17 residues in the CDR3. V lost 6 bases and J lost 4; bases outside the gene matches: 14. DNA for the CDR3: TGTGCCAGTAGAGCAGGGGACAGGGGTAACTGCAGCTATGGCTACACCTTC. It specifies CASRAGDRGNCSYGYTF.

Written as DNA, the CDR3 is TGTGCCAGCAGTTTACCATCCGGGGAGGGCACTGAAGCTTTCTTT. Its translation is CASSLPSGEGTEAFF. J is TRBJ1-1 and V is TRBV28; no definite D call. CDR3 length equals 15 residues. The ends were cut back, 2 bases at V and 4 bases at J, with 14 bases in the middle. CDR1 is MDHEN and CDR2 is SYDVKM in the germline V gene.

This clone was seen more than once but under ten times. CDR3 sequence (DNA): TGTGCCTGGAGTGTAGGGGGCGTTAACTATGGCTACACCTTC. Protein sequence: CAWSVGGVNYGYTF. The V call is TRBV30, the J call TRBJ1-2, with 7 bases matching TRBD1. Trimming at V came to 0 bases and at J to 1 base, leaving 2 bases not matched to a gene. Germline-derived CDR1 and CDR2 are GTSNPN and SVGIG (reference sequence). The CDR3 sequence is 14 residues long.

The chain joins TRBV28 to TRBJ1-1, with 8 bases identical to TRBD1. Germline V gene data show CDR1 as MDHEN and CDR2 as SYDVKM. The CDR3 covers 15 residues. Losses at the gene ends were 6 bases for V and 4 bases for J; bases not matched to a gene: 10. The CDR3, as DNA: TGTGCCAGCAGCCGGACGACAGGGGTCAGCACTGAAGCTTTCTTT. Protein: CASSRTTGVSTEAFF.

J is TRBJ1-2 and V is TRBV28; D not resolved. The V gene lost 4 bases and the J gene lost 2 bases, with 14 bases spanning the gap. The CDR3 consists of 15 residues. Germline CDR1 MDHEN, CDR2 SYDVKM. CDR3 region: CASSSDPRANYGYTF. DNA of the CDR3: TGTGCCAGCAGTTCCGATCCCCGGGCCAACTATGGCTACACCTTC.

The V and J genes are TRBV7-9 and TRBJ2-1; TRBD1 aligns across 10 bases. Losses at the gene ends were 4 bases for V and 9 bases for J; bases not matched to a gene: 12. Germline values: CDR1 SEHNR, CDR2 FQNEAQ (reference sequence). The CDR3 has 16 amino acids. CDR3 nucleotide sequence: TGTGCCAGCAGCTCCCCAAGGGGGACAGGGGCGGTTGAGCAGTTCTTC. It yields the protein CASSSPRGTGAVEQFF.

CDR3 coding DNA: TGTGCCAGCAGCCACGACAGGGGCCCTTGCTACTTC. This translates into CASSHDRGPCYF. The chain recombines TRBV28 with TRBJ2-7; 8 bases align to TRBD1. CDR1 and CDR2 (germline): MDHEN, SYDVKM. Losses at the gene ends were 6 bases for V and 13 bases for J; bases not matched to a gene: 11. The CDR3 has 12 amino acids. Variable domain in full (rest from reference TRBV28 and TRBJ2-7): DVKVTQSSRYLVKRTGEKVFLECVQDMDHENMFWYRQDPGLGLRLIYFSYDVKMKEKGDIPEGYSVSREKKERFSLILESASTNQTSMYLCASSHDRGPCYFGPGTRLTVT.

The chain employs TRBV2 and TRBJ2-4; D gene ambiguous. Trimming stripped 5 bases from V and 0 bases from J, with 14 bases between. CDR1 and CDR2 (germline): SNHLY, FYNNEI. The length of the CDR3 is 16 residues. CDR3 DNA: TGTGCCAGCAGTCCTAGTGGTGGTCTAGCCAAAAACATTCAGTACTTC. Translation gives CASSPSGGLAKNIQYF.

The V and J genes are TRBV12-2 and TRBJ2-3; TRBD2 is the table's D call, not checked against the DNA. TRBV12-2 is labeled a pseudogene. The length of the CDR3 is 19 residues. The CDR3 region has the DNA TGTGCAAGTCGCTTAGGAGGCTGTCCTGAGCGGGAGTTCTGGGATACGCAGTATTTT. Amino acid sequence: CASRLGGCPEREFWDTQYF.

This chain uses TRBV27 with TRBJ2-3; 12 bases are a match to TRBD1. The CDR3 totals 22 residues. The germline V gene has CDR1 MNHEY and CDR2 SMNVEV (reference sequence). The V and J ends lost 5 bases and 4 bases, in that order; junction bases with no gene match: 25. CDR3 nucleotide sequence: TGTGCCAGCAGTCCCGGACCCCGGGACAGGGGGCGCAAATTGGTTGAATCAGATACGCAGTATTTT. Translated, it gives CASSPGPRDRGRKLVESDTQYF.

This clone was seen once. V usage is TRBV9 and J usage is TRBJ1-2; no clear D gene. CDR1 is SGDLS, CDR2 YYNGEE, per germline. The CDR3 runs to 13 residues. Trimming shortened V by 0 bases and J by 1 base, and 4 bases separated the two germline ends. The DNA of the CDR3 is TGTGCCAGCAGCGTAGTGGTTAACTATGGCTACACCTTC. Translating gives CASSVVVNYGYTF.

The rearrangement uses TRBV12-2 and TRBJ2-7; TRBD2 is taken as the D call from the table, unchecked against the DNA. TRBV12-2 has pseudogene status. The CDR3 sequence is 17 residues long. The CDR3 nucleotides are TGTGCAAGTCGCCCCTGGACTAGCGGGAGGGCCGGGTACGAGCAGTACTTC. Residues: CASRPWTSGRAGYEQYF.

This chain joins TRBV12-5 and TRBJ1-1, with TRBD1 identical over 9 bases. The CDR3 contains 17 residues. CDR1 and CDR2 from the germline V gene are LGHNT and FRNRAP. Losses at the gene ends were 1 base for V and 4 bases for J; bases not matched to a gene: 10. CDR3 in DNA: TGTGCTAGTGGTTTGGACCTCGGACAGGGGATTGGCACTGAAGCTTTCTTT. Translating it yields CASGLDLGQGIGTEAFF.

CDR3 nucleotides: TGTGCCAGCAGCCGACGACTAGCGGGAGGCATAAATGAGCAGTTCTTC. This encodes CASSRRLAGGINEQFF. The chain combines TRBV14 with TRBJ2-1; 13 nucleotides agree with TRBD2. The germline CDR1 and CDR2 sequences are SGHDN and FVKESK. The CDR3 extends over 16 amino acids. The junction had 7 bases not matched to a gene; V was cut back by 4 bases and J by 7 bases. The entire variable domain, with the rest obtained from reference TRBV14 and TRBJ2-1, is as follows: EAGVTQFPSHSVIEKGQTVTLRCDPISGHDNLYWYRRVMGKEIKFLLHFVKESKQDESGMPNNRFLAERTGGTYSTLKVQPAELEDSGVYFCASSRRLAGGINEQFFGPGTRLTVL.

Written as DNA, the CDR3 is TGTGCCAGCAGCCAAGATCTAGTCCAGTACTTC. It encodes CASSQDLVQYF. The chain employs TRBV14 and TRBJ2-5; D unresolved. V lost 0 bases and J 10 bases, leaving 6 bases between the germline ends. The germline V gene has CDR1 SGHDN and CDR2 FVKESK. The CDR3 is 11 amino acids. The variable domain in full, with the rest retrieved from reference TRBV14 and TRBJ2-5, is EAGVTQFPSHSVIEKGQTVTLRCDPISGHDNLYWYRRVMGKEIKFLLHFVKESKQDESGMPNNRFLAERTGGTYSTLKVQPAELEDSGVYFCASSQDLVQYFGPGTRLLVL.

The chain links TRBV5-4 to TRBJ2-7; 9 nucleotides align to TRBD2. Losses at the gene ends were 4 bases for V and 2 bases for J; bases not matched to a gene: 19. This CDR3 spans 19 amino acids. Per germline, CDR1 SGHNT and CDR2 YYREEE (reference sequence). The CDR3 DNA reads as TGTGCCAGCAGCCCAACCCTACCGATACTAGCGGGCCTTACCTACGAGCAGTACTTC. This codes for CASSPTLPILAGLTYEQYF.

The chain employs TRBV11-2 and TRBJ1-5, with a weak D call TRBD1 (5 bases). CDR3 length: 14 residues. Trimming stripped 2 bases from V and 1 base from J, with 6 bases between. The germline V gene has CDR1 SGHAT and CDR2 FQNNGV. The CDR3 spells CASSLNRSNQPQHF. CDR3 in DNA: TGTGCCAGCAGCTTAAACAGGAGCAATCAGCCCCAGCATTTT.

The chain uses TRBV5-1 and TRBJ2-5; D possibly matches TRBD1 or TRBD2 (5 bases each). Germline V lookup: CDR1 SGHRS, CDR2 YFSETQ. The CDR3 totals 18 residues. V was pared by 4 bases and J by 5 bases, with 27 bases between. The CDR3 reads CASSETGTVGTGMETQYF. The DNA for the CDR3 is TGCGCCAGCAGCGAAACCGGGACCGTGGGGACCGGCATGGAGACCCAGTACTTC.

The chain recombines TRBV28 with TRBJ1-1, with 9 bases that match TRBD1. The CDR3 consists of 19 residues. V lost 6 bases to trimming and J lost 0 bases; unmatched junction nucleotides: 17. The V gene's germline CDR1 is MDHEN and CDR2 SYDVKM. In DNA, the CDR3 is TGTGCCAGCAGCAATGAAACGGACAGGGGCGAAACTATGAACACTGAAGCTTTCTTT. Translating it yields CASSNETDRGETMNTEAFF.

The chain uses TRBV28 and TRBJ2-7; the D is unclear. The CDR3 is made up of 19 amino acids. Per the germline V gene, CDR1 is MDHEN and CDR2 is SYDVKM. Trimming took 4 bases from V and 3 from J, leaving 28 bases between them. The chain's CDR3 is CASSSPTLSKDPLNYEQYF. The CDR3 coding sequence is TGTGCCAGCAGTTCACCCACGCTTTCTAAGGACCCCCTCAACTACGAGCAGTACTTC.

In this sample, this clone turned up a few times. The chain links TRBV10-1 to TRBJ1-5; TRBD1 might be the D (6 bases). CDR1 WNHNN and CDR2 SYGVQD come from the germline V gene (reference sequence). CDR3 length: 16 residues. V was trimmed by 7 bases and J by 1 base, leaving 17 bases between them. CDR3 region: CASNPSGAQSNQPQHF. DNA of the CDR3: TGCGCCAGCAATCCCTCAGGGGCCCAAAGCAATCAGCCCCAGCATTTT.